This TCR beta chain was observed in a study of T-cell reconstitution after alpha-beta-depleted transplantation in children. The germline V gene has CDR1 DFQATT and CDR2 SNEGSKA (reference sequence). The V gene end was trimmed by 5 bases and the J gene end by 2 bases; junction bases not matched to a gene: 2. The CDR3 is made up of 13 amino acids. Unique molecular identifiers were built into the TCRbeta library. MiXCR was run by TCRdb on the PCR reads, yielding one entry per CDR3 protein. Counted here are about 980,000 distinct CDR3 sequences, about 29% occurring once; the ten biggest clones make up approximately 30%. A word on this clonotype: Its specificity is not known.

General study results and limits: Reportedly, only several hundred clones from non-depleted graft cells drove alpha-beta T-cell counts at about two months. Newly produced T cells mostly provided counts and TCRbeta diversity after one year, as hyperexpanded clones declined.

This TCR was sampled from a boy under two years old who had a stem cell transplant for SCID, so the T cells may come from the graft donor. The chain joins TRBV20-1 to TRBJ2-5; 10 positions match TRBD2. The sequencing here drew on PBMCs, mostly from graft donor cells, taken 360 days after TCRalphabeta/CD19-depleted stem cell transplant. CDR3: CSAPSGGQETQYF. The CDR3 bases are TGCAGTGCTCCTAGCGGGGGACAAGAGACCCAGTACTTC.